The rows below give T cell receptor beta chains drawn from one sample of a study of blood T cell repertoires in COVID-19. Method: immunoSEQ multiplex PCR; TCRdb's copy keeps in-frame clones and lacks some. The sample yields 300,000 or so clones, 85% to 90% seen once. The specimen was peripheral blood. The receptor set was obtained from a woman between 25 and 40 years old with COVID-19, enrolled during active disease. The CDR3 runs from the conserved cysteine through the conserved F or W. Fields, in order: V gene, clone size, D gene, J gene, CDR3 protein, CDR3 DNA. D genes are given only for firm matches. Size tells how often a clone was seen (once, few, many) or the class of an expanded clone, and some rows leave it out.

v_gene: TRBV19; abundance: once; d_gene: .; j_gene: TRBJ1-1; CDR3aa: CASMLPGKNTEAFF; CDR3nt: TGTGCCAGTATGCTTCCGGGGAAGAACACTGAAGCTTTCTTT
v_gene: TRBV28; abundance: .; d_gene: TRBD2; j_gene: TRBJ2-3; CDR3aa: CASSLPRLAADTQYF; CDR3nt: TGTGCCAGCAGTCTCCCCCGGCTAGCGGCAGATACGCAGTATTTT
v_gene: TRBV5-1; abundance: .; d_gene: .; j_gene: TRBJ2-1; CDR3aa: CASSPQSASYNEQFF; CDR3nt: TGCGCCAGCAGCCCCCAAAGCGCCTCCTACAATGAGCAGTTCTTC
v_gene: TRBV19; abundance: .; d_gene: .; j_gene: TRBJ1-1; CDR3aa: CASSTKRAGANTEAFF; CDR3nt: TGTGCCAGTAGCACTAAGCGGGCGGGGGCGAACACTGAAGCTTTCTTT
v_gene: TRBV13; abundance: .; d_gene: .; j_gene: TRBJ1-1; CDR3aa: CASSLLGAGNTEAFF; CDR3nt: TGTGCCAGCAGCTTATTGGGTGCAGGGAACACTGAAGCTTTCTTT
v_gene: TRBV27; abundance: once; d_gene: .; j_gene: TRBJ2-7; CDR3aa: CASSFSVRDYEQYF; CDR3nt: TGTGCCAGCAGTTTTTCGGTCAGGGATTACGAGCAGTACTTC
v_gene: TRBV7-2; abundance: once; d_gene: .; j_gene: TRBJ1-1; CDR3aa: CASTLNWRQNTEAFF; CDR3nt: TGTGCCAGCACCCTAAATTGGCGGCAGAACACTGAAGCTTTCTTT
v_gene: TRBV25-1; abundance: .; d_gene: .; j_gene: TRBJ1-2; CDR3aa: CASSVKGERNYGYTF; CDR3nt: TGTGCCAGCAGTGTTAAAGGGGAAAGGAACTATGGCTACACCTTC
v_gene: TRBV18; abundance: .; d_gene: TRBD1; j_gene: TRBJ1-4; CDR3aa: CASSPGQGSRDEKLFF; CDR3nt: TGTGCCAGCTCACCGGGACAGGGATCGCGTGATGAAAAACTGTTTTTT
v_gene: TRBV11-3; abundance: once; d_gene: .; j_gene: TRBJ2-3; CDR3aa: CASSLTVADTQYF; CDR3nt: TGTGCCAGCAGCTTAACAGTGGCAGATACGCAGTATTTT
v_gene: TRBV2; abundance: .; d_gene: .; j_gene: TRBJ2-7; CDR3aa: CASTGYEQYF; CDR3nt: TGTGCCAGCACGGGCTACGAGCAGTACTTC
v_gene: TRBV5-8; abundance: .; d_gene: TRBD2; j_gene: TRBJ2-2; CDR3aa: CASNLLAGVAGELFF; CDR3nt: TGTGCCAGCAACCTACTAGCGGGAGTTGCCGGGGAGCTGTTTTTT
v_gene: TRBV7-9; abundance: .; d_gene: .; j_gene: TRBJ1-2; CDR3aa: CASSSSLGGYTF; CDR3nt: TGTGCCAGCAGTTCCTCCCTCGGGGGCTACACCTTC
v_gene: TRBV7-3; abundance: .; d_gene: .; j_gene: TRBJ2-7; CDR3aa: CASSLDGGQSSYEQYF; CDR3nt: TGTGCCAGCAGCTTAGACGGCGGCCAAAGCTCCTACGAGCAGTACTTC
v_gene: TRBV5-1; abundance: .; d_gene: TRBD2; j_gene: TRBJ2-5; CDR3aa: CASSLGTSGSVETQYF; CDR3nt: TGCGCCAGCAGCTTGGGGACTAGCGGGAGTGTAGAGACCCAGTACTTC
v_gene: TRBV3-1/TRBV3-2; abundance: .; d_gene: .; j_gene: TRBJ1-1; CDR3aa: CASSQEGRAFF; CDR3nt: TGTGCCAGCAGCCAAGAAGGGAGAGCTTTCTTT
v_gene: TRBV7-2; abundance: once; d_gene: .; j_gene: TRBJ2-1; CDR3aa: CASSLVSSRNEQFF; CDR3nt: TGTGCCAGCAGCTTAGTAAGCTCGCGCAATGAGCAGTTCTTC
v_gene: TRBV5-1; abundance: few; d_gene: .; j_gene: TRBJ1-1; CDR3aa: CASSPDTLNTEAFF; CDR3nt: TGCGCCAGCAGCCCAGACACCTTGAACACTGAAGCTTTCTTT
v_gene: TRBV9; abundance: .; d_gene: .; j_gene: TRBJ1-1; CDR3aa: CASSVGAANTEAFF; CDR3nt: TGTGCCAGCAGCGTAGGGGCAGCCAACACTGAAGCTTTCTTT
v_gene: TRBV4-1; abundance: .; d_gene: TRBD1; j_gene: TRBJ2-7; CDR3aa: CASRDRPGTGSYEQYF; CDR3nt: TGCGCCAGCAGGGACAGACCCGGGACAGGCTCCTACGAGCAGTACTTC
v_gene: TRBV24-1; abundance: .; d_gene: TRBD1; j_gene: TRBJ2-3; CDR3aa: CATSEPQGIGADTQYF; CDR3nt: TGTGCCACCAGTGAACCACAGGGGATTGGGGCCGATACGCAGTATTTT
v_gene: TRBV9; abundance: once; d_gene: TRBD1; j_gene: TRBJ1-1; CDR3aa: CASSPPQGRNTEAFF; CDR3nt: TGTGCCAGCAGCCCTCCACAGGGGAGGAACACTGAAGCTTTCTTT
v_gene: TRBV10-3; abundance: few; d_gene: .; j_gene: TRBJ1-1; CDR3aa: CAITPGWGEVNTEAFF; CDR3nt: TGTGCCATAACCCCAGGATGGGGGGAGGTGAACACTGAAGCTTTCTTT
v_gene: TRBV15; abundance: once; d_gene: .; j_gene: TRBJ1-5; CDR3aa: CATSRPGGGADNQPQHF; CDR3nt: TGTGCCACCAGCAGACCGGGAGGGGGGGCGGACAATCAGCCCCAGCATTTT
v_gene: TRBV19; abundance: once; d_gene: .; j_gene: TRBJ1-1; CDR3aa: CASSIVGIKNTEAFF; CDR3nt: TGTGCCAGTAGTATAGTCGGGATTAAGAACACTGAAGCTTTCTTT
v_gene: TRBV27; abundance: .; d_gene: TRBD1; j_gene: TRBJ1-1; CDR3aa: CASSLSFRDRVPEAFF; CDR3nt: TGTGCCAGCAGTTTATCGTTCCGGGACAGGGTCCCTGAAGCTTTCTTT
v_gene: TRBV3-1/TRBV3-2; abundance: .; d_gene: .; j_gene: TRBJ2-7; CDR3aa: CASSLRQASYEQYF; CDR3nt: TGTGCCAGCAGCCTGAGACAGGCCTCCTACGAGCAGTACTTC
v_gene: TRBV4-1; abundance: .; d_gene: .; j_gene: TRBJ2-3; CDR3aa: CASSQYRGPTDTQYF; CDR3nt: TGCGCCAGCAGCCAATACCGAGGGCCCACAGATACGCAGTATTTT
v_gene: TRBV9; abundance: .; d_gene: .; j_gene: TRBJ2-5; CDR3aa: CASSVGAGRETQYF; CDR3nt: TGTGCCAGCAGCGTAGGGGCAGGGCGTGAGACCCAGTACTTC
v_gene: TRBV19; abundance: .; d_gene: .; j_gene: TRBJ1-1; CDR3aa: CASSVAGNTEAFF; CDR3nt: TGTGCCAGTAGTGTGGCAGGGAACACTGAAGCTTTCTTT
v_gene: TRBV4-2; abundance: once; d_gene: .; j_gene: TRBJ2-7; CDR3aa: CASSQDVFSYEQYF; CDR3nt: TGTGCCAGCAGCCAAGATGTCTTCTCCTACGAGCAGTACTTC
v_gene: TRBV2; abundance: .; d_gene: TRBD2; j_gene: TRBJ2-3; CDR3aa: CASRGGLAGRDTQYF; CDR3nt: TGTGCCAGCAGGGGGGGACTAGCGGGAAGAGATACGCAGTATTTT
v_gene: TRBV19; abundance: .; d_gene: .; j_gene: TRBJ1-6; CDR3aa: CASSQENSPLHF; CDR3nt: TGTGCCAGTAGCCAGGAAAATTCACCCCTCCACTTT
v_gene: TRBV28; abundance: few; d_gene: .; j_gene: TRBJ2-5; CDR3aa: CASSRRDIETQYF; CDR3nt: TGTGCCAGCAGCCGCCGGGACATTGAGACCCAGTACTTC
v_gene: TRBV5-1; abundance: once; d_gene: TRBD1; j_gene: TRBJ1-2; CDR3aa: CASGGTASYGYTF; CDR3nt: TGCGCCAGCGGCGGGACAGCCTCCTATGGCTACACCTTC
v_gene: TRBV6-1; abundance: .; d_gene: .; j_gene: TRBJ2-7; CDR3aa: CASSELGRGYEQYF; CDR3nt: TGTGCCAGCAGTGAATTAGGCAGGGGCTACGAGCAGTACTTC
v_gene: TRBV4-2; abundance: .; d_gene: TRBD2; j_gene: TRBJ2-7; CDR3aa: CASSQTGGLAYEQYF; CDR3nt: TGTGCCAGCAGCCAAACGGGGGGTTTGGCCTACGAGCAGTACTTC
v_gene: TRBV7-8; abundance: .; d_gene: .; j_gene: TRBJ1-4; CDR3aa: CASSLGQGRNEKLFF; CDR3nt: TGTGCCAGCAGCTTAGGGCAGGGGCGGAATGAAAAACTGTTTTTT
v_gene: TRBV10-3; abundance: few; d_gene: TRBD2; j_gene: TRBJ2-1; CDR3aa: CAINPAGGRNNEQFF; CDR3nt: TGTGCCATCAACCCAGCGGGAGGCCGCAACAATGAGCAGTTCTTC
v_gene: TRBV27; abundance: .; d_gene: .; j_gene: TRBJ2-1; CDR3aa: CASSWADGEQFF; CDR3nt: TGTGCCAGCAGTTGGGCCGACGGTGAGCAGTTCTTC
v_gene: TRBV29-1; abundance: .; d_gene: TRBD2; j_gene: TRBJ2-2; CDR3aa: CSVDETSGGTGELFF; CDR3nt: TGCAGCGTTGACGAAACTAGCGGAGGGACCGGGGAGCTGTTTTTT
v_gene: TRBV19; abundance: .; d_gene: TRBD1; j_gene: TRBJ1-1; CDR3aa: CASSITGTGTEAFF; CDR3nt: TGTGCCAGTAGTATTACCGGGACAGGGACTGAAGCTTTCTTT
v_gene: TRBV5-1; abundance: few; d_gene: .; j_gene: TRBJ1-1; CDR3aa: CASTPGEGYTEAFF; CDR3nt: TGCGCCAGCACCCCGGGGGAGGGATATACTGAAGCTTTCTTT
v_gene: TRBV30; abundance: few; d_gene: .; j_gene: TRBJ1-2; CDR3aa: CAWSPIDSYGYTF; CDR3nt: TGTGCCTGGAGCCCGATTGACAGCTATGGCTACACCTTC
v_gene: TRBV5-4; abundance: .; d_gene: TRBD1; j_gene: TRBJ1-2; CDR3aa: CASSLGTGGYGYTF; CDR3nt: TGTGCCAGCAGCTTGGGGACAGGGGGCTATGGCTACACCTTC
v_gene: TRBV28; abundance: .; d_gene: TRBD1; j_gene: TRBJ1-2; CDR3aa: CASSFEGARNYGYTF; CDR3nt: TGTGCCAGCAGTTTTGAGGGGGCGCGCAACTATGGCTACACCTTC
v_gene: TRBV7-4; abundance: .; d_gene: TRBD1; j_gene: TRBJ2-3; CDR3aa: CASREGTGRTDTQYF; CDR3nt: TGTGCCAGCAGAGAGGGGACAGGGAGGACAGATACGCAGTATTTT
v_gene: TRBV7-3; abundance: .; d_gene: TRBD2; j_gene: TRBJ2-3; CDR3aa: CASSSLAGASTDTQYF; CDR3nt: TGTGCCAGCAGCTCCTTAGCGGGCGCTAGCACAGATACGCAGTATTTT
v_gene: TRBV11-2; abundance: .; d_gene: TRBD1; j_gene: TRBJ1-1; CDR3aa: CASSLQPGQATEAFF; CDR3nt: TGTGCCAGCAGCTTACAACCGGGACAGGCCACTGAAGCTTTCTTT
v_gene: TRBV12-3/TRBV12-4; abundance: .; d_gene: .; j_gene: TRBJ2-7; CDR3aa: CASSGDIYEQYF; CDR3nt: TGTGCCAGCAGTGGGGACATCTACGAGCAGTACTTC
v_gene: TRBV24-1; abundance: .; d_gene: .; j_gene: TRBJ2-2; CDR3aa: CATEGVTNTGELFF; CDR3nt: TGTGCCACCGAGGGGGTTACTAACACCGGGGAGCTGTTTTTT
v_gene: TRBV5-1; abundance: .; d_gene: .; j_gene: TRBJ2-5; CDR3aa: CASSLGAGEETQYF; CDR3nt: TGCGCCAGCAGCTTGGGGGCAGGTGAGGAGACCCAGTACTTC
v_gene: TRBV11-2; abundance: .; d_gene: .; j_gene: TRBJ1-1; CDR3aa: CASRVQGLGEAFF; CDR3nt: TGTGCCAGCAGGGTCCAGGGGCTAGGGGAAGCTTTCTTT
v_gene: TRBV7-3; abundance: .; d_gene: .; j_gene: TRBJ1-1; CDR3aa: CASAKSGESTEAFF; CDR3nt: TGTGCCAGCGCGAAAAGTGGGGAGAGTACTGAAGCTTTCTTT
v_gene: TRBV2; abundance: .; d_gene: .; j_gene: TRBJ2-7; CDR3aa: CASKEATSSYEQYF; CDR3nt: TGTGCCTCCAAGGAGGCAACGAGCTCCTACGAGCAGTACTTC
v_gene: TRBV19; abundance: .; d_gene: .; j_gene: TRBJ1-2; CDR3aa: CASSIRGEYGYTF; CDR3nt: TGTGCCAGTAGTATCCGGGGGGAATATGGCTACACCTTC
v_gene: TRBV19; abundance: .; d_gene: TRBD2; j_gene: TRBJ2-3; CDR3aa: CASSSEVAGRGNTQYF; CDR3nt: TGTGCCAGTAGTTCGGAAGTGGCAGGGAGGGGAAATACGCAGTATTTT
v_gene: TRBV5-1; abundance: .; d_gene: .; j_gene: TRBJ1-5; CDR3aa: CASSLRSGGNQPQHF; CDR3nt: TGCGCCAGCAGCTTGAGGTCAGGGGGCAATCAGCCCCAGCATTTT
v_gene: TRBV30; abundance: .; d_gene: .; j_gene: TRBJ1-1; CDR3aa: CAWSVEEDTEAFF; CDR3nt: TGTGCCTGGAGTGTAGAGGAGGACACTGAAGCTTTCTTT